The clone carrying this T cell receptor beta chain was detected a few times. What it binds is not known. This sample is part of a study of T cell repertoires in cytomegalovirus infection. Overall study: Alongside well-studied HLA-B-restricted CMV epitopes, recently identified HLA-C-restricted CMV epitopes were also used. Matching HLA type and CMV infection were both indicated by public TCR beta signatures. Whole-study findings and limits: Accumulated public TCR beta family frequency recognized individuals carrying CMV together with the relevant HLA. Within the response measured ex vivo, HLA-C-restricted CMV-specific TCR beta clonotypes were dominant.

TCRdb re-derived calls from the reads in MiXCR, one entry per CDR3 protein. The table includes hundreds of thousands of distinct CDR3 sequences, almost 30% detected once. The V end was cut by 3 bases, the J end by 4 bases, with 9 bases between. From germline, CDR1 is SEHNR and CDR2 FQNEAQ (reference sequence). The CDR3 consists of 14 residues. The V call is TRBV7-9, the J call TRBJ2-2; D gene unclear. The specimen comprised cultured PBMCs, sampled from culture after CMV antigen stimulation. The TCR comes from a human donor in good health (CMV status not recorded). Some clones in this sample may be carry-over from other donors' samples. CDR3 DNA: TGTGCCAGCAGCTTCCCCGGTCCCACCGGGGAGCTGTTTTTT. Its protein is CASSFPGPTGELFF. The variable domain in full, completed from reference TRBV7-9 and TRBJ2-2, reads DTGVSQNPRHKITKRGQNVTFRCDPISEHNRLYWYRQTLGQGPEFLTYFQNEAQLEKSRLLSDRFSAERPKGSFSTLEIQRTEQGDSAMYLCASSFPGPTGELFFGEGSRLTVL.